The sequence of this T cell receptor (beta chain) was determined in a study of cytomegalovirus exposure and HLA in healthy donors. General study findings and limits: HLA-A and HLA-B allele assignments for most subjects were reportedly predicted accurately using TCR beta sequences.

PCR was performed using 60 Vbeta and 13 Jbeta primers. In the original analysis: In a later analysis, approximately 80 million unique TCR beta chains included roughly 11 million shared by two or more donors. Sequenced by immunoSEQ multiplex PCR; TCRdb stores in-frame clones only, minus some. V and J calls and clone size are given by that table; D and trimming were obtained from the DNA. The sample lists fewer than 200,000 clones; 70% to 90% were seen once. For this clone: Its cognate antigen is unknown.

Between the trimmed V and J ends, which lost 4 bases and 0 bases, there was a span of 7 bases. The CDR3 is 14 residues long. Germline CDR1 and CDR2: MGHRA and YSYEKL. The chain is built from TRBV4-1 and TRBJ1-5; D gene unclear. The specimen sequenced was PBMCs. The receptor comes from a woman in her late teens or twenties in good health and CMV-seronegative. The CDR3 region is CASSPLPSNQPQHF. CDR3 nucleotide sequence: TGCGCCAGCAGCCCCCTACCTAGCAATCAGCCCCAGCATTTT.